Listed below are T cell receptor beta chains from one sample, sequenced in a study of T cell responses to AZD1222 COVID-19 vaccine. The data were produced by immunoSEQ multiplex PCR, yet TCRdb's version contains in-frame clones alone and is incomplete. The repertoire consists of approximately 160,000 clones, with approximately 94% occurring once and the leading ten covering under 6%. This material consisted of peripheral blood, taken 28 days after the second AZD1222 dose. The receptors originated from an adult who received the AZD1222 COVID-19 vaccine. The CDR3 runs from the conserved cysteine through the conserved F or W. The D gene is left open where the match is weak. The size field is filled for only some rows; it gives once, few, many or a size class.

clone_size | j_call | v_call | d_call | cdr3_aa | cdr3_nt
NA | TRBJ1-5 | TRBV7-9 | TRBD1 | CASRTQTGRSNQPQHF | TGTGCCAGCCGGACACAGACAGGGCGGAGCAATCAGCCCCAGCATTTT
NA | TRBJ2-1 | TRBV6-5 | NA | CASSYSRGSDDEQFF | TGTGCCAGCAGTTACTCGAGGGGTAGCGACGATGAGCAGTTCTTC
NA | TRBJ2-7 | TRBV7-2 | TRBD2 | CASSLVPGGREQYF | TGTGCCAGCAGCTTAGTTCCGGGGGGGAGGGAGCAGTACTTC
NA | TRBJ2-5 | TRBV19 | NA | CASSSMGGLTQETQYF | TGTGCCAGTAGTAGTATGGGGGGCTTGACCCAAGAGACCCAGTACTTC
NA | TRBJ2-1 | TRBV6-1 | NA | CASSEGGRSYNEQFF | TGTGCCAGCAGTGAAGGAGGGCGCTCCTACAATGAGCAGTTCTTC
NA | TRBJ2-7 | TRBV12-3/TRBV12-4 | NA | CASSRNRGYEQYF | TGTGCCAGCAGTCGGAATCGGGGATACGAGCAGTACTTC
NA | TRBJ1-6 | TRBV6-5 | NA | CASSYWDSPLHF | TGTGCCAGCAGTTATTGGGATTCACCCCTCCACTTT
NA | TRBJ2-7 | TRBV7-2 | NA | CASSLPPFSYEQYF | TGTGCCAGCAGCCTCCCCCCGTTTTCCTACGAGCAGTACTTC
once | TRBJ2-7 | TRBV29-1 | NA | CSVGGGGGSYEQYF | TGCAGCGTAGGAGGGGGAGGGGGGTCCTACGAGCAGTACTTC
NA | TRBJ2-1 | TRBV11-3 | TRBD2 | CASVKKRELPYNEQFF | TGTGCCAGCGTAAAAAAGCGGGAGTTACCATACAATGAGCAGTTCTTC
once | TRBJ1-1 | TRBV6-2/TRBV6-3 | TRBD1 | CASSYGQAVTEAFF | TGTGCCAGCAGTTACGGACAGGCGGTCACTGAAGCTTTCTTT
NA | TRBJ1-1 | TRBV30 | NA | CAWRAGNTEAFF | TGTGCCTGGAGGGCTGGTAACACTGAAGCTTTCTTT
NA | TRBJ2-1 | TRBV19 | NA | CASSIRGTSRDEQFF | TGTGCCAGTAGTATTCGAGGGACTTCCAGGGATGAGCAGTTCTTC
NA | TRBJ1-1 | TRBV5-1 | NA | CASSLTGSTEAFF | TGCGCCAGCAGCTTGACAGGGAGCACTGAAGCTTTCTTT
NA | TRBJ1-2 | TRBV4-3 | NA | CASSQDLGEGVTNYGYTF | TGCGCCAGCAGCCAAGATCTCGGCGAGGGGGTAACTAACTATGGCTACACCTTC
NA | TRBJ1-6 | TRBV7-8 | NA | CATGGVLGNSPLHF | TGTGCCACTGGCGGGGTATTGGGGAATTCACCCCTCCACTTT
NA | TRBJ2-7 | TRBV30 | TRBD2 | CACKTSGRGYEQYF | TGTGCCTGCAAGACTAGCGGGAGGGGCTACGAGCAGTACTTC
NA | TRBJ2-7 | TRBV9 | TRBD2 | CASSVSGVLDEQYF | TGTGCCAGCAGCGTAAGCGGGGTCCTGGACGAGCAGTACTTC
NA | TRBJ2-5 | TRBV3-1/TRBV3-2 | TRBD1 | CASSQDLQGAVGETQYF | TGTGCCAGCAGCCAAGATCTACAGGGGGCTGTTGGGGAGACCCAGTACTTC
NA | TRBJ1-3 | TRBV27 | NA | CASRNTIYF | TGTGCCAGTAGAAACACCATATATTTT